This T cell receptor beta chain was captured in a study of cytomegalovirus exposure and HLA in healthy donors. Unmatched junction bases numbered 2, after V lost 0 bases and J lost 4 bases. Germline V gene data show CDR1 as SGHDN and CDR2 as FVKESK. CDR3 length equals 16 residues. Study-wide points: Prior analysis indicated that the majority of TCR beta V segments exhibited productivity approximately 87% or approximately 30% of the time. Rarity held for most TCR sequences, but there were some public TCRs that occurred in many donors. Later analysis placed DRB1 highest and HLA-C lowest in TCR association rates, which differed by HLA locus.

This PCR relied on a set of 60 Vbeta primers and 13 Jbeta primers. Authors' methods: Later work found around 85 million unique TCR beta chains, with roughly 11 million shared. Assay used: immunoSEQ multiplex PCR; TCRdb lists only in-frame clones, some missing. V, J and clone size reflect that table, while D and trimming were determined from the DNA. Its clone listing holds 90,000 to 100,000 clones. Note on this clone: Its cognate antigen is unknown.

V and J are TRBV14 and TRBJ2-2, with TRBD1 matching 10 bases. The sequencing sample was made of PBMCs. This receptor was obtained from a woman in her thirties in good health and CMV-seronegative. CDR3 residues: CASSQDWTGGTGELFF. In DNA form, the CDR3 reads TGTGCCAGCAGCCAAGATTGGACAGGGGGCACCGGGGAGCTGTTTTTT.